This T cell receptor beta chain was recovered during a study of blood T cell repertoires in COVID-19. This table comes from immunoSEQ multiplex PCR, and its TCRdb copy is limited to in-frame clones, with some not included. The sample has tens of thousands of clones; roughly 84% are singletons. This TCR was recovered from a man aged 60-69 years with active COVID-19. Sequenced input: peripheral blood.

The CDR3 region has the DNA TGTGCTAGTGATCCGGGACAGGGGTCGGGCTACACCTTC. It translates to CASDPGQGSGYTF. The chain has TRBV12-5 and TRBJ1-2; 10 nucleotides line up with TRBD1. V dropped 7 bases and J dropped 8; count of bases not matched to a gene: 7. CDR3 length: 13 residues. The V gene's germline CDR1 is LGHNT and CDR2 FRNRAP. Full variable domain (rest looked up from reference TRBV12-5 and TRBJ1-2): DARVTQTPRHKVTEMGQEVTMRCQPILGHNTVFWYRQTMMQGLELLAYFRNRAPLDDSGMPKDRFSAEMPDATLATLKIQPSEPRDSAVYFCASDPGQGSGYTFGSGTRLTVV.